Listed here are 8 T cell receptor beta chains from one sample, sequenced in a study of T-cell memory formation after mild COVID-19. One entry per CDR3 protein results from TCRdb running MiXCR on the 5' RACE reads. The sample comprises about 130,000 distinct CDR3 sequences, approximately 15% of which are singletons, and about 14% rests with the top ten. The material sequenced was PBMCs or a T cell subset sorted from them (not recorded which). These receptors were collected from an adult woman who had mild COVID-19 (a few samples of this study predate the infection). Cell type and time point are not known.

The rearrangement uses TRBV5-5 and TRBJ2-1; D possibly corresponds to TRBD2 (5 bases). Germline assignment: CDR1 SGHKS and CDR2 YYEKEE (reference sequence). The length of the CDR3 is 16 residues. V was pared by 2 bases and J by 0 bases, with 12 bases between. The CDR3 region is CASSLGEGSSYNEQFF. The CDR3 nucleotides are TGTGCCAGCAGCTTAGGTGAGGGTAGCTCCTACAATGAGCAGTTCTTC. The full variable domain, completed using reference TRBV5-5 and TRBJ2-1, is DAGVTQSPTHLIKTRGQQVTLRCSPISGHKSVSWYQQVLGQGPQFIFQYYEKEERGRGNFPDRFSARQFPNYSSELNVNALLLGDSALYLCASSLGEGSSYNEQFFGPGTRLTVL.

Regarding this clonotype: The CDR3 ends on some other residue instead of the conserved phenylalanine or tryptophan, so this is likely a read error. The limits of the CDR3 on the DNA are not certain, so only TCRdb's listed CDR3 is given. The chain employs TRBV4-2 and TRBJ1-1; the table's TRBD1 call for D was not verified on the DNA. Germline CDR1 and CDR2: LGHNA and YNFKEQ. Counting both end residues, the CDR3 totals 13 amino acids. CDR3: CASSQEGQGALVG.

The V gene is TRBV18, the J gene TRBJ2-3; 7 nucleotides match TRBD1. V lost 3 bases, J lost 4 bases, and 10 bases stayed unmatched. There are 16 residues in the CDR3. The germline V gene encodes CDR1 KGHSH and CDR2 LQKENI. The CDR3 nucleotides are TGTGCCAGCTCACCTTGGGACAGTTCCTCACCAGATACGCAGTATTTT. It is translated as CASSPWDSSSPDTQYF.

This chain connects TRBV12-3 or TRBV12-4 to TRBJ2-2; D unresolved. V lost 2 bases to trimming and J lost 5 bases, with 9 bases between them. There are 14 residues in the CDR3. Here the CDR3 reads CASSLRPRTGELFF. The CDR3, as DNA: TGTGCCAGCAGTTTAAGGCCGCGTACCGGGGAGCTGTTTTTT.

The rearrangement links TRBV7-9 to TRBJ1-4, with TRBD1 as a possible D gene (6 bases). The CDR3 length is 12 residues. Germline lookup yields CDR1 SEHNR and CDR2 FQNEAQ (reference sequence). The ends were cut back, 5 bases at V and 8 bases at J, with 9 bases in the middle. In nucleotides, the CDR3 is TGTGCCAGCAGCATCGGACAGGAAAAACTGTTTTTT. The encoded protein is CASSIGQEKLFF.

This clonotype has more than one count but fewer than ten. This chain uses TRBV2 with TRBJ2-7; D may match TRBD1 or TRBD2 (5 bases each). CDR1 is SNHLY, CDR2 FYNNEI, per germline. The CDR3 has 12 amino acids. The V gene lost 4 bases and the J gene lost 9 bases, with 13 bases spanning the gap. The chain's CDR3 is CASSGTGARQYF. In DNA form, the CDR3 reads TGTGCCAGCAGTGGGACCGGGGCGCGGCAGTACTTC.

There are a few counts of this clonotype. This chain uses TRBV9 with TRBJ2-5; perhaps TRBD1 as D (7 bases). Germline CDR1 reads SGDLS; CDR2 reads YYNGEE. The CDR3 consists of 17 residues. V was shortened by 0 bases and J by 5 bases, with 20 bases between the two germline ends. CDR3 protein: CASSVGGRGQRSETQYF. The CDR3 bases are TGTGCCAGCAGCGTAGGAGGGCGGGGACAGAGGAGTGAGACCCAGTACTTC.

The chain links TRBV9 to TRBJ2-5; the D gene is possibly TRBD1 (5 bases). The CDR3 runs 15 residues. CDR1 is SGDLS, CDR2 YYNGEE, per germline. The V gene lost 0 bases and the J gene lost 5 bases, with 14 bases spanning the gap. The CDR3 loop is CASSVVSGPGETQYF. CDR3 bases: TGTGCCAGCAGCGTAGTGTCAGGGCCAGGGGAGACCCAGTACTTC.